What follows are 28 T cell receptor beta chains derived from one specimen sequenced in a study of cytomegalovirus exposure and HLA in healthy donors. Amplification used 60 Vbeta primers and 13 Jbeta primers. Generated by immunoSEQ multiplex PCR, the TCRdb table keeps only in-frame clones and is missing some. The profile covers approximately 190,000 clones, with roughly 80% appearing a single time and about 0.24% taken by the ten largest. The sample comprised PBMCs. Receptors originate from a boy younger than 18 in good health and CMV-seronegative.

As DNA, the CDR3 is TGTGCCAGTAGTACGGACAGGGTCGTTCAGCCCCAGCATTTT. Translating gives CASSTDRVVQPQHF. The chain employs TRBV19 and TRBJ1-5; TRBD1 agrees at 8 bases. The CDR3 totals 14 residues. V gave up 4 bases and J gave up 6 bases; unmatched junction bases: 5. Looked up from germline, CDR1 is LNHDA and CDR2 is SQIVND (reference sequence).

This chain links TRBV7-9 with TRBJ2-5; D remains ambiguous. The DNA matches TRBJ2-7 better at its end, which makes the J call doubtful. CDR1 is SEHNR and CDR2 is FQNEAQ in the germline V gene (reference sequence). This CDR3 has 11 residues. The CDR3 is CASSLQYEQYF. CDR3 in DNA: TGTGCCAGCAGCCTTCAATACGAGCAGTACTTC.

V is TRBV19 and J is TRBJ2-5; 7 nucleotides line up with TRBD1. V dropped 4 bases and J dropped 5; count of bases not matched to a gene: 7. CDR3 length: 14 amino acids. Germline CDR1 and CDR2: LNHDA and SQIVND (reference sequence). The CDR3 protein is CASSNVGTDETQYF. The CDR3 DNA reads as TGTGCCAGTAGTAACGTAGGGACAGACGAGACCCAGTACTTC.

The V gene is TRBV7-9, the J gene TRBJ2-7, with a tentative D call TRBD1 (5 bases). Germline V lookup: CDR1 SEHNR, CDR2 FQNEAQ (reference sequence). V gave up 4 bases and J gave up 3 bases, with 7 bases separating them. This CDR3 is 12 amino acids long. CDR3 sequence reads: CASSSQVYEQYF. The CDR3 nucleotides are TGTGCCAGCAGCTCACAGGTCTACGAGCAGTACTTC.

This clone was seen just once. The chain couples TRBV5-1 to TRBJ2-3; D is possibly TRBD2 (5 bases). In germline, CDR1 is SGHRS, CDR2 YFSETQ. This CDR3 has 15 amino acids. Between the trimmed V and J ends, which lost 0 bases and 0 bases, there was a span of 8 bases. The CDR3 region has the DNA TGCGCCAGCAGCTTGGCAGCGGCTAGCACAGATACGCAGTATTTT. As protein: CASSLAAASTDTQYF.

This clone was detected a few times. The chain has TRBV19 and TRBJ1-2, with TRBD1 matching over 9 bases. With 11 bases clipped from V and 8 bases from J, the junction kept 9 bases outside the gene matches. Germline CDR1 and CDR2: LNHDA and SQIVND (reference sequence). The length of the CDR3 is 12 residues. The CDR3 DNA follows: TGTGCCGGTACCGGGACAGGGAAAGGCTACACCTTC. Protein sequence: CAGTGTGKGYTF.

The DNA of the CDR3 is TGTGCCAGCAGCAGGACAGTGTACAATGAGCAGTTCTTC. Protein product: CASSRTVYNEQFF. This chain links TRBV5-6 with TRBJ2-1; D may be TRBD1 (6 bases). V was shortened by 4 bases and J by 4 bases, with 9 bases between the two germline ends. The length of the CDR3 is 13 residues. The germline V gene encodes CDR1 SGHDT and CDR2 YYEEEE.

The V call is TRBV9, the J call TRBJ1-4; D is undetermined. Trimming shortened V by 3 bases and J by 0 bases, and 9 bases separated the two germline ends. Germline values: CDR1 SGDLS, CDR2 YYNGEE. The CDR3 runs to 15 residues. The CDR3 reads CASSALGATNEKLFF. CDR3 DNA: TGTGCCAGCAGCGCCCTCGGAGCAACTAATGAAAAACTGTTTTTT. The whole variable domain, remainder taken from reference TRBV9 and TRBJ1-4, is DSGVTQTPKHLITATGQRVTLRCSPRSGDLSVYWYQQSLDQGLQFLIQYYNGEERAKGNILERFSAQQFPDLHSELNLSSLELGDSALYFCASSALGATNEKLFFGSGTQLSVL.

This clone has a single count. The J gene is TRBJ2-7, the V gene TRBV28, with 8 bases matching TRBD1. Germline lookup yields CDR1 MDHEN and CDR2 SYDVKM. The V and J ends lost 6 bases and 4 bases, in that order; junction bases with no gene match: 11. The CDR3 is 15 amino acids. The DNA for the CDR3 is TGTGCCAGCAGCCCCCCGGGACAGGATCCTTACGAGCAGTACTTC. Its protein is CASSPPGQDPYEQYF.

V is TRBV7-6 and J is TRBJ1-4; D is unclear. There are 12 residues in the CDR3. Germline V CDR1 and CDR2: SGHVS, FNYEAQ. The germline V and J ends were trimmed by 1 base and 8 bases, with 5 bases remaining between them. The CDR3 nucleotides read TGTGCCAGCAGCTTAGAGCCCGAAAAACTGTTTTTT. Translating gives CASSLEPEKLFF.

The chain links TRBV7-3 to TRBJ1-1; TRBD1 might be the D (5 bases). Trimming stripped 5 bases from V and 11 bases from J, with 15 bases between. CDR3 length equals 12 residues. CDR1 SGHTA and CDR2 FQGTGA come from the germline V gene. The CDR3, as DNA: TGTGCCAGCAGCCCCGGGGGGAGGGTGGCTTTCTTT. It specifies CASSPGGRVAFF.

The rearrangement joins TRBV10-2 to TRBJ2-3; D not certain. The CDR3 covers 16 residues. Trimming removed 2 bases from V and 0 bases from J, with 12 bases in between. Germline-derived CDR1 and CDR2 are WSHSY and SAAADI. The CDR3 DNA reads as TGCGCCAGCAGTGAGACGTTACGAGCTAGCACAGATACGCAGTATTTT. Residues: CASSETLRASTDTQYF.

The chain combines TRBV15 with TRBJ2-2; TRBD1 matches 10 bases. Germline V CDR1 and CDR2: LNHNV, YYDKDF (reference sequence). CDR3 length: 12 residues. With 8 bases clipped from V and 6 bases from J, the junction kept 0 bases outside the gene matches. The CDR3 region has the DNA TGTGCCACCGGACAGGGGGCCGGGGAGCTGTTTTTT. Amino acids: CATGQGAGELFF.

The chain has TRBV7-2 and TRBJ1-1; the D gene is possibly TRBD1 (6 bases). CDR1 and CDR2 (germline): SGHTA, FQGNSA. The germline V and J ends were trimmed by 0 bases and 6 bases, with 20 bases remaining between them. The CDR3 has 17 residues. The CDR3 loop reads CASSLADPGHWGAEAFF. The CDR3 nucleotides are TGTGCCAGCAGCTTAGCGGACCCGGGACACTGGGGCGCTGAAGCTTTCTTT.

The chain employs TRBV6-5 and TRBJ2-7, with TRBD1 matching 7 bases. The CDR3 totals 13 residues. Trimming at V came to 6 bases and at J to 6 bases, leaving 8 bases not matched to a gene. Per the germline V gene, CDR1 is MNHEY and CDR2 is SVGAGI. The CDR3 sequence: CASRTRGSFEQYF. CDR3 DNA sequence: TGTGCCAGCAGAACCAGGGGGTCGTTCGAGCAGTACTTC.

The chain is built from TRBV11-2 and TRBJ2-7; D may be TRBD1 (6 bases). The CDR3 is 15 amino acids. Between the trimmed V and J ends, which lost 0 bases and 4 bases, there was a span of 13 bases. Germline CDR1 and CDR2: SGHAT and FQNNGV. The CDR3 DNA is TGTGCCAGCAGCTTAGAATTCGGGACACAGTACGAGCAGTACTTC. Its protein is CASSLEFGTQYEQYF.

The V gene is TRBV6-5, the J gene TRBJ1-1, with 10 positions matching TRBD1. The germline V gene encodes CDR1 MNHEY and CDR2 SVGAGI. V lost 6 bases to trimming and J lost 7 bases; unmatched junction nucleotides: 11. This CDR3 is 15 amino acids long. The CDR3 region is CASRYRDRGYREAFF. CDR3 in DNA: TGTGCCAGCAGGTACCGGGACAGGGGATACCGTGAAGCTTTCTTT.

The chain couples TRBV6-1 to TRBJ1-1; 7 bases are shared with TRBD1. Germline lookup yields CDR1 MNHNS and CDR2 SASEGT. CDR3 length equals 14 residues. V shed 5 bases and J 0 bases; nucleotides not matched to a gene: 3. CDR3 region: CASSRGQVNTEAFF. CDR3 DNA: TGTGCCAGCAGTAGGGGGCAGGTGAACACTGAAGCTTTCTTT.

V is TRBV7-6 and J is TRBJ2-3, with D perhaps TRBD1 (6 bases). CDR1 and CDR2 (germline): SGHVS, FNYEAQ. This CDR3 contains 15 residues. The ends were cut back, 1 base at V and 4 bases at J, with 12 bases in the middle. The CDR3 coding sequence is TGTGCCAGCAGCTTAGGAACAGGGAATCCAGATACGCAGTATTTT. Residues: CASSLGTGNPDTQYF.

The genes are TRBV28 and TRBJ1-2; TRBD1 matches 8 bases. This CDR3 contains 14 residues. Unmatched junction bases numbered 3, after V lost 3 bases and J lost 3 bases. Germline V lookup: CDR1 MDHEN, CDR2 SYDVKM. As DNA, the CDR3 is TGTGCCAGCAGTTTTACGACAGGGGACTATGGCTACACCTTC. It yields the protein CASSFTTGDYGYTF.

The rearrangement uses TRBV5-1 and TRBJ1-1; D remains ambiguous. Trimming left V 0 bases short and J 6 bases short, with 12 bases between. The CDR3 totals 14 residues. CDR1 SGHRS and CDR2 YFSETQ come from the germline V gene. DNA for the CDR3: TGCGCCAGCAGCTTGGTCAGCTCAGGCCCTGAAGCTTTCTTT. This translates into CASSLVSSGPEAFF.

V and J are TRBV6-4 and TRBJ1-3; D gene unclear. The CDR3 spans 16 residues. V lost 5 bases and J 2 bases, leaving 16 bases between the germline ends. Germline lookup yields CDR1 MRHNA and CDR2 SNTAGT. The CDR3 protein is CASSWGAVHPGNTIYF. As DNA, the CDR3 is TGTGCCAGCAGTTGGGGAGCCGTACATCCTGGAAACACCATATATTTT.

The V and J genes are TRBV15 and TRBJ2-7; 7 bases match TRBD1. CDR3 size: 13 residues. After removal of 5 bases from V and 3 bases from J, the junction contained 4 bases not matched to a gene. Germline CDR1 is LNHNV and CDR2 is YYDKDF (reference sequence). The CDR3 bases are TGTGCCACCAGCGAAGACAGGGTCTACGAGCAGTACTTC. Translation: CATSEDRVYEQYF.

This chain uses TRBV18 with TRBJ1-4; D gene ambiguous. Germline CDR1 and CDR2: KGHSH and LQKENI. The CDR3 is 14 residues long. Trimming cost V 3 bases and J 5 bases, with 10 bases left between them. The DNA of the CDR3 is TGTGCCAGCTCACCCAAGACTAGCAATGAAAAACTGTTTTTT. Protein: CASSPKTSNEKLFF.

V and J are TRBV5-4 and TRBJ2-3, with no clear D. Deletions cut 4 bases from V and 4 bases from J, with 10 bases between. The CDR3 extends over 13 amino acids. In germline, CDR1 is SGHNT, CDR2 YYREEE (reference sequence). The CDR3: CASSPPSPDTQYF. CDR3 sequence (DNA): TGTGCCAGCAGCCCACCGAGCCCAGATACGCAGTATTTT.

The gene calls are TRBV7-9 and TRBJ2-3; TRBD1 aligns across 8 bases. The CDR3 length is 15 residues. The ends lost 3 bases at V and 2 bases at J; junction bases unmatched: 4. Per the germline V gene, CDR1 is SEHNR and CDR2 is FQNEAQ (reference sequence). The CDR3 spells CASSFTGGNTDTQYF. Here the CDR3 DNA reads TGTGCCAGCAGCTTTACAGGGGGTAACACAGATACGCAGTATTTT.

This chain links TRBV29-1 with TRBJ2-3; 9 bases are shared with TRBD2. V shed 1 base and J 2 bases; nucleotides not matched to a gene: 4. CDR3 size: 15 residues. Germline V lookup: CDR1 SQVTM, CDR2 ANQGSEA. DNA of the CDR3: TGCAGCGTTGAAGCCTCTAGCGGGATCACAGATACGCAGTATTTT. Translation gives CSVEASSGITDTQYF.

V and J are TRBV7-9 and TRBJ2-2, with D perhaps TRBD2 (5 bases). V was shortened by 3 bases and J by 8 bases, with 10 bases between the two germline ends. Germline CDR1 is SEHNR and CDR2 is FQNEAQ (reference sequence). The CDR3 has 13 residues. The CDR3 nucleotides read TGTGCCAGCAGCTTTGGTGGCGGGGGGGAGCTGTTTTTT. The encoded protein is CASSFGGGGELFF.